Each of the 31 T cell receptor beta chains below was sequenced from the same sample in a study of cytomegalovirus exposure and HLA in healthy donors. A multiplex PCR was run with 60 Vbeta primers and 13 Jbeta primers. The protocol was immunoSEQ multiplex PCR, while the TCRdb copy is restricted to in-frame clones and leaves out a portion. The repertoire consists of tens of thousands of clones, with 65% to 70% occurring once and the leading ten covering 6.5% to 7.5%. The material sequenced was PBMCs. The receptors here all came from a woman in her forties or fifties in good health and CMV-seropositive.

This clone was detected only a few times. The V and J genes are TRBV7-2 and TRBJ2-7; 7 nucleotides match TRBD2. J lost 4 bases, V lost 5 bases, and 14 bases had no gene match. CDR3 length equals 16 residues. In germline, CDR1 is SGHTA, CDR2 FQGNSA. The CDR3 DNA reads as TGTGCCAGCAGCGGTCAGTCTGCGGGGGAACGGTACGAGCAGTACGTC. Protein: CASSGQSAGERYEQYV.

V is TRBV28 and J is TRBJ1-6; D may be TRBD1 (5 bases). The V end lost 6 bases, the J end lost 8 bases, and 17 bases lay between the germline ends. The CDR3 spans 15 residues. Germline CDR1 is MDHEN and CDR2 is SYDVKM. The CDR3 region is CASRGRAGQYSPLHF. The CDR3 DNA follows: TGTGCCAGCAGGGGGCGAGCCGGGCAATATTCACCCCTCCACTTT. The variable domain in full, with the rest retrieved from reference TRBV28 and TRBJ1-6, is DVKVTQSSRYLVKRTGEKVFLECVQDMDHENMFWYRQDPGLGLRLIYFSYDVKMKEKGDIPEGYSVSREKKERFSLILESASTNQTSMYLCASRGRAGQYSPLHFGNGTRLTVT.

This chain joins TRBV10-1 and TRBJ2-3; D gene unclear. Trimming shortened V by 0 bases and J by 5 bases, and 6 bases separated the two germline ends. Looked up from germline, CDR1 is WNHNN and CDR2 is SYGVQD (reference sequence). This CDR3 has 13 residues. CDR3 protein: CASSESEQDTQYF. The CDR3 bases are TGCGCCAGCAGTGAGTCGGAGCAAGATACGCAGTATTTT.

Worth noting for this clone: The sample carries other DNA sequences with the same CDR3. CDR3 DNA sequence: TGTGCCAGCAGCTTGCAGCAAGAGACCCAGTACTTC. Residues: CASSLQQETQYF. The rearrangement links TRBV5-5 to TRBJ2-5; D call uncertain. CDR3 length: 12 amino acids. V lost 1 base and J 2 bases, leaving 3 bases between the germline ends. CDR1 SGHKS and CDR2 YYEKEE come from the germline V gene (reference sequence).

The chain combines TRBV7-2 with TRBJ1-1; D gene unclear. Trimming shortened V by 5 bases and J by 0 bases, and 4 bases separated the two germline ends. This CDR3 is 12 amino acids long. Germline loops: CDR1 SGHTA, CDR2 FQGNSA. The CDR3 bases are TGTGCCAGCAGCCCTCTGAACACTGAAGCTTTCTTT. The encoded protein is CASSPLNTEAFF.

The chain recombines TRBV5-1 with TRBJ2-1; D may be TRBD2 (5 bases). V lost 5 bases to trimming and J lost 9 bases, with 21 bases between them. Germline CDR1 is SGHRS and CDR2 is YFSETQ. The CDR3 consists of 15 residues. CDR3 nucleotide sequence: TGCGCCAGCAGGTCGGAAACTAGGGTGTATACTGAGCAGTTCTTC. This encodes CASRSETRVYTEQFF.

The chain combines TRBV9 with TRBJ2-1, with TRBD1 identical over 7 bases. V lost 4 bases and J lost 3; bases outside the gene matches: 4. This CDR3 contains 14 residues. Germline V gene data show CDR1 as SGDLS and CDR2 as YYNGEE. The CDR3 bases are TGTGCCAGCAGCCTGGGACAGAGCTACAATGAGCAGTTCTTC. Its translation: CASSLGQSYNEQFF.

The V and J genes are TRBV5-1 and TRBJ1-1; a possible D gene is TRBD1 (5 bases). Trimming removed 0 bases from V and 4 bases from J, with 13 bases in between. Germline V gene data show CDR1 as SGHRS and CDR2 as YFSETQ. The CDR3 contains 15 residues. Here the CDR3 DNA reads TGCGCCAGCAGCTTGGGGGTCGCGACAGCCACTGAAGCTTTCTTT. This gives the protein CASSLGVATATEAFF. The full variable domain, completed using reference TRBV5-1 and TRBJ1-1, is KAGVTQTPRYLIKTRGQQVTLSCSPISGHRSVSWYQQTPGQGLQFLFEYFSETQRNKGNFPGRFSGRQFSNSRSEMNVSTLELGDSALYLCASSLGVATATEAFFGQGTRLTVV.

This sequence joins TRBV13 and TRBJ2-3; 9 bases fit TRBD2. V was pared by 2 bases and J by 6 bases, with 9 bases of the junction left unmatched. The germline CDR1 and CDR2 sequences are PRHDT and FYEKMQ (reference sequence). The CDR3 has 16 amino acids. The CDR3 loop is CASSLTAGGPTDTQYF. The CDR3 bases are TGTGCCAGCAGCTTAACAGCGGGGGGCCCTACGGATACGCAGTATTTT.

The V and J genes are TRBV4-1 and TRBJ2-5; tentatively, D is TRBD1 (5 bases). Germline V gene lookup returns CDR1 MGHRA and CDR2 YSYEKL. CDR3 length: 14 amino acids. The V and J ends lost 1 base and 5 bases respectively, with 11 bases between them. CDR3 DNA: TGCGCCAGCAGCCAAGGTCAGGGATGGGAGACCCAGTACTTC. Translated, it gives CASSQGQGWETQYF.

The chain joins TRBV19 to TRBJ1-1; D call uncertain. Trimming removed 7 bases from V and 1 base from J, with 31 bases in between. CDR1 is LNHDA, CDR2 SQIVND, per germline (reference sequence). The CDR3 consists of 20 residues. CDR3 sequence (DNA): TGTGCCAGTACCATATATAGGACGGTCCGAGGGTTAGCTCGGAACACTGAAGCTTTCTTT. Translation gives CASTIYRTVRGLARNTEAFF.

The chain uses TRBV11-2 and TRBJ2-3, with unresolved D. The V end lost 3 bases, the J end lost 3 bases, and 7 bases lay between the germline ends. The germline V gene has CDR1 SGHAT and CDR2 FQNNGV. The CDR3 is 13 residues long. The CDR3 is CASSFGRTDTQYF. Here the CDR3 DNA reads TGTGCCAGCAGCTTTGGGCGAACAGATACGCAGTATTTT.

This clone was counted between two and nine times. The chain couples TRBV11-2 to TRBJ1-2; D gene uncertain. V lost 5 bases to trimming and J lost 0 bases, with 7 bases between them. CDR1 is SGHAT, CDR2 FQNNGV, per germline. The CDR3 is 13 amino acids. CDR3 nucleotides: TGTGCCAGCAGCCAAAATTCTAACTATGGCTACACCTTC. Translating gives CASSQNSNYGYTF. The variable domain in full, with the rest retrieved from reference TRBV11-2 and TRBJ1-2, is EAGVAQSPRYKIIEKRQSVAFWCNPISGHATLYWYQQILGQGPKLLIQFQNNGVVDDSQLPKDRFSAERLKGVDSTLKIQPAKLEDSAVYLCASSQNSNYGYTFGSGTRLTVV.

The V gene is TRBV5-1, the J gene TRBJ1-2; TRBD1 is a possible D gene (6 bases). The CDR3 consists of 16 residues. Per germline, CDR1 SGHRS and CDR2 YFSETQ. Trimming stripped 0 bases from V and 7 bases from J, with 19 bases between. CDR3 in DNA: TGCGCCAGCAGCTTGGCCCTAGTCCAGGGGAAAGGTGGCTACACCTTC. Protein product: CASSLALVQGKGGYTF.

The V gene is TRBV5-1, the J gene TRBJ1-4, with 9 positions matching TRBD1. In germline, CDR1 is SGHRS, CDR2 YFSETQ. V was pared by 0 bases and J by 8 bases, with 5 bases of the junction left unmatched. The length of the CDR3 is 15 residues. This CDR3 is CASSLDRGHDEKLFF. CDR3 nucleotides: TGCGCCAGCAGCTTGGACAGGGGGCACGACGAAAAACTGTTTTTT.

The V gene is TRBV30, the J gene TRBJ1-5, with TRBD1 matching over 7 bases. CDR3 size: 12 residues. CDR1 and CDR2 from the germline V gene are GTSNPN and SVGIG (reference sequence). V dropped 5 bases and J dropped 8; count of bases not matched to a gene: 6. The CDR3 region has the DNA TGTGCCTGGGGAGGGGGCGAGGAGCCCCAGCATTTT. Translating gives CAWGGGEEPQHF.

V and J are TRBV4-1 and TRBJ1-2; 9 positions agree with TRBD1. The CDR3 covers 15 residues. Germline lookup yields CDR1 MGHRA and CDR2 YSYEKL. V lost 4 bases, J lost 4 bases, and 7 bases stayed unmatched. The CDR3 sequence is CASSPGQGNFYGYTF. The CDR3 region has the DNA TGCGCCAGCAGCCCGGGACAGGGAAACTTCTATGGCTACACCTTC.

The chain combines TRBV5-1 with TRBJ2-3; 10 bases align to TRBD1. This CDR3 is 16 amino acids long. V lost 0 bases to trimming and J lost 3 bases; unmatched junction nucleotides: 4. Germline V gene lookup returns CDR1 SGHRS and CDR2 YFSETQ. The CDR3 DNA reads as TGCGCCAGCAGCTTGGGGGGACAGGGGAATACAGATACGCAGTATTTT. Protein: CASSLGGQGNTDTQYF.

This chain uses TRBV10-2 with TRBJ1-2, with D possibly TRBD1 on 5 matching bases. The germline gives CDR1 WSHSY, CDR2 SAAADI. The CDR3 contains 13 residues. V was shortened by 2 bases and J by 4 bases, with 8 bases between the two germline ends. The DNA of the CDR3 is TGCGCCAGCAGTGAGGGACAAAGCTATGGCTACACCTTC. Amino acid sequence: CASSEGQSYGYTF.

This sequence joins TRBV9 and TRBJ1-4; D ambiguous. Trimming removed 2 bases at V and 2 bases at J, with 10 bases between. The V gene's germline CDR1 is SGDLS and CDR2 YYNGEE. The CDR3 runs to 15 residues. The CDR3 here is CASSVNSGTNEKLFF. The CDR3, as DNA: TGTGCCAGCAGCGTCAACAGCGGGACTAATGAAAAACTGTTTTTT.

This chain connects TRBV6-6 to TRBJ2-3, with 9 nucleotides matching TRBD1. The CDR3 sequence is 15 residues long. Germline-derived CDR1 and CDR2 are MNHNY and SVGAGI (reference sequence). Losses at the gene ends were 6 bases for V and 6 bases for J; bases not matched to a gene: 10. CDR3 in amino acids: CASSSTGGARDTQYF. CDR3 in DNA: TGTGCCAGCAGCTCGACAGGGGGTGCCCGGGATACGCAGTATTTT.

The rearrangement links TRBV25-1 to TRBJ2-1; tentative D call: TRBD2 (5 bases). Germline CDR1 is MGHDK and CDR2 is SYGVNS. Trimming stripped 7 bases from V and 6 bases from J, with 25 bases between. This CDR3 has 17 residues. The CDR3 region has the DNA TGTGCCAGCACCCCACCCCCCGGGATGCGATTTAGCAATGAGCAGTTCTTC. Its translation: CASTPPPGMRFSNEQFF. Variable domain in full (rest from reference TRBV25-1 and TRBJ2-1): EADIYQTPRYLVIGTGKKITLECSQTMGHDKMYWYQQDPGMELHLIHYSYGVNSTEKGDLSSESTVSRIRTEHFPLTLESARPSHTSQYLCASTPPPGMRFSNEQFFGPGTRLTVL.

V is TRBV5-4 and J is TRBJ2-5; 8 bases map to TRBD2. The V segment lost 4 bases and the J segment 2 bases; nucleotides outside the gene matches: 7. Germline CDR1 and CDR2: SGHNT and YYREEE (reference sequence). The CDR3 contains 15 residues. For the CDR3, the DNA is TGTGCCAGCAGCAATCCGGGACTAGTGCAAGAGACCCAGTACTTC. Its protein is CASSNPGLVQETQYF. Full variable domain (remainder filled in from reference TRBV5-4 and TRBJ2-5): ETGVTQSPTHLIKTRGQQVTLRCSSQSGHNTVSWYQQALGQGPQFIFQYYREEENGRGNFPPRFSGLQFPNYSSELNVNALELDDSALYLCASSNPGLVQETQYFGPGTRLLVL.

The chain links TRBV7-3 to TRBJ1-3, with TRBD1 matching 7 bases. CDR1 and CDR2 (germline): SGHTA, FQGTGA. V lost 5 bases to trimming and J lost 3 bases; unmatched junction nucleotides: 7. The CDR3 sequence is 15 residues long. The CDR3 DNA reads TGTGCCAGCAGCCCTACAGGGGAATTTGGAAACACCATATATTTT. Translated, it gives CASSPTGEFGNTIYF. The full variable domain, with the rest looked up from reference TRBV7-3 and TRBJ1-3, is GAGVSQTPSNKVTEKGKYVELRCDPISGHTALYWYRQSLGQGPEFLIYFQGTGAADDSGLPNDRFFAVRPEGSVSTLKIQRTERGDSAVYLCASSPTGEFGNTIYFGEGSWLTVV.

The V call is TRBV11-3, the J call TRBJ1-4; 7 positions match TRBD1. The germline CDR1 and CDR2 sequences are SGHNT and YENEEA. V shed 1 base and J 7 bases; nucleotides not matched to a gene: 6. This CDR3 comprises 15 residues. The CDR3 DNA reads TGTGCCAGCAGCTTAGGTGGGACAGTTGGTGAAAAACTGTTTTTT. Its translation is CASSLGGTVGEKLFF.

J is TRBJ2-3 and V is TRBV18; perhaps TRBD1 as D (5 bases). V was trimmed by 3 bases and J by 4 bases, leaving 14 bases between them. This CDR3 has 15 residues. Germline loops: CDR1 KGHSH, CDR2 LQKENI. CDR3 amino acids: CASSPAVGVADTQYF. For the CDR3, the DNA is TGTGCCAGCTCACCGGCAGTAGGGGTGGCAGATACGCAGTATTTT. The whole variable domain, filled in from reference TRBV18 and TRBJ2-3, reads NAGVMQNPRHLVRRRGQEARLRCSPMKGHSHVYWYRQLPEEGLKFMVYLQKENIIDESGMPKERFSAEFPKEGPSILRIQQVVRGDSAAYFCASSPAVGVADTQYFGPGTRLTVL.

The CDR3 DNA reads TGTGCCAGCAGTGATCTAGCGGGGGGTGTCGATGAGCAGTTCTTC. Translation gives CASSDLAGGVDEQFF. This chain connects TRBV6-1 to TRBJ2-1; TRBD2 matches at 11 bases. Germline-derived CDR1 and CDR2 are MNHNS and SASEGT. The CDR3 contains 15 residues. The V segment lost 3 bases and the J segment 8 bases; nucleotides outside the gene matches: 6.

CDR3 DNA: TGTGCCAGCAGCCGCGGCGGGGGGCGTGAAAAACTGTTTTTT. It is translated as CASSRGGGREKLFF. The rearrangement links TRBV6-5 to TRBJ1-4; tentatively, D is TRBD1 (6 bases). Germline CDR1 reads MNHEY; CDR2 reads SVGAGI. V was cut by 6 bases and J by 7 bases, with 15 bases left in between. There are 14 residues in the CDR3.

The chain employs TRBV28 and TRBJ2-5; TRBD1 is a possible D gene (5 bases). The CDR3 loop spans 15 amino acids. V was pared by 6 bases and J by 2 bases, with 16 bases between. Germline CDR1 and CDR2: MDHEN and SYDVKM. The CDR3 DNA is TGTGCCAGCAGCCCCCTCGCCAGGGTTCAAGAGACCCAGTACTTC. Amino acids: CASSPLARVQETQYF. The full variable domain, completed using reference TRBV28 and TRBJ2-5, is DVKVTQSSRYLVKRTGEKVFLECVQDMDHENMFWYRQDPGLGLRLIYFSYDVKMKEKGDIPEGYSVSREKKERFSLILESASTNQTSMYLCASSPLARVQETQYFGPGTRLLVL.

This clone was recorded only once. V is TRBV5-5 and J is TRBJ2-7; D gene uncertain. Trimming stripped 0 bases from V and 3 bases from J, with 13 bases between. Germline assignment: CDR1 SGHKS and CDR2 YYEKEE (reference sequence). CDR3 length equals 15 residues. The CDR3 sequence is CASSLAGSENYEQYV. CDR3 nucleotides: TGTGCCAGCAGCTTGGCCGGATCCGAAAACTACGAGCAGTACGTC.

The chain couples TRBV5-1 to TRBJ2-3, with 10 nucleotides matching TRBD2. The V gene end was trimmed by 5 bases and the J gene end by 4 bases; junction bases not matched to a gene: 7. This CDR3 spans 15 amino acids. Germline values: CDR1 SGHRS, CDR2 YFSETQ. The CDR3, as DNA: TGCGCCAGCAGTTTGAGCGGGGGGGCCTCAGATACGCAGTATTTT. This encodes CASSLSGGASDTQYF.